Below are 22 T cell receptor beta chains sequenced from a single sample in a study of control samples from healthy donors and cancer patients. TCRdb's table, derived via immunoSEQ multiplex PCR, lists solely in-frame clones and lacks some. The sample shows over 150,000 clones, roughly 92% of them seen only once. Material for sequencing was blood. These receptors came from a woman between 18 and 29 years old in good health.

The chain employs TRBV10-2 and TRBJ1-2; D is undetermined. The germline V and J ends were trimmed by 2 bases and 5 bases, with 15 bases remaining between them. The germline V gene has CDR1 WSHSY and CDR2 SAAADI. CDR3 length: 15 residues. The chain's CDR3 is CASSEGNYIRYGYTF. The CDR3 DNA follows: TGCGCCAGCAGTGAGGGAAACTATATTAGATATGGCTACACCTTC.

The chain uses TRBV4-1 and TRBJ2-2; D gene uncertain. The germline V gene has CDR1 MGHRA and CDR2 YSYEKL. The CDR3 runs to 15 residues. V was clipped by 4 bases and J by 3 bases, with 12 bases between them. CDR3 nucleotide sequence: TGCGCCAGCAGCCTCCCCTTTCGCGACACCGGGGAGCTGTTTTTT. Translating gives CASSLPFRDTGELFF.

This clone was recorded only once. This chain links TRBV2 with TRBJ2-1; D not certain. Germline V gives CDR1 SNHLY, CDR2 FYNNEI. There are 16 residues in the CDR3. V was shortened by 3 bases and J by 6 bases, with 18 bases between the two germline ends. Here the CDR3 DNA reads TGTGCCAGCAGTGAGCCAGGCAGGAAGTTAGTCAATGAGCAGTTCTTC. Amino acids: CASSEPGRKLVNEQFF.

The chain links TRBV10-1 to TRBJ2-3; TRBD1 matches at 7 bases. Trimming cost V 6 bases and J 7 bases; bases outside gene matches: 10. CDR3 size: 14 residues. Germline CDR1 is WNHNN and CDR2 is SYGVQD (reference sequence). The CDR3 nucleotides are TGCGCCAGCAGCAAAGGACAGGTTCCAAATACGCAGTATTTT. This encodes CASSKGQVPNTQYF.

CDR3 protein: CASSLLGLAKNIQYF. The DNA for the CDR3 is TGTGCCAGCAGCTTATTAGGCCTAGCCAAAAACATTCAGTACTTC. The chain is built from TRBV7-2 and TRBJ2-4; no definite D call. V gave up 2 bases and J gave up 0 bases, with 8 bases separating them. This CDR3 is built from 15 residues. Looked up from germline, CDR1 is SGHTA and CDR2 is FQGNSA.

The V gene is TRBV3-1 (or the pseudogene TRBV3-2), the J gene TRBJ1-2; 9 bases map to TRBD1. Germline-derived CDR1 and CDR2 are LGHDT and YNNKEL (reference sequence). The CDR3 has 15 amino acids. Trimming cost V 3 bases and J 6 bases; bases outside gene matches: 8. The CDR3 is CASSHLDRGVDGYTF. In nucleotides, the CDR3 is TGTGCCAGCAGCCATCTGGACAGGGGCGTAGATGGCTACACCTTC.

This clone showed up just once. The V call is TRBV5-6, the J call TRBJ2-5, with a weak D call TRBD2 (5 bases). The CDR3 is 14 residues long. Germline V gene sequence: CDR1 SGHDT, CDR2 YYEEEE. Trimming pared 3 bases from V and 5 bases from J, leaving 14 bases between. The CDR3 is CASSSTRGGETQYF. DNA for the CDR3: TGTGCCAGCAGCTCGACCCGGGGTGGGGAGACCCAGTACTTC.

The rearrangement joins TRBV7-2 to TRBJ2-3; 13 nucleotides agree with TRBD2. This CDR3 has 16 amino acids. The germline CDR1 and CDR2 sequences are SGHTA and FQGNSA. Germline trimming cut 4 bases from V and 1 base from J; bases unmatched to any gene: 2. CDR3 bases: TGTGCCAGCAGCTCCGGACTAGCGGGGGGCACAGATACGCAGTATTTT. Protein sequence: CASSSGLAGGTDTQYF.

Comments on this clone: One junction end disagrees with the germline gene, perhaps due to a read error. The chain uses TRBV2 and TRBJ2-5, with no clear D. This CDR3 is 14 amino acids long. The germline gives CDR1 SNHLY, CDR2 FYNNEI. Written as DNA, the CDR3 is TGTGCCAGCAGCCTCTATGAAGCCCAAGGGACCCAGTACTTC. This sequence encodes CASSLYEAQGTQYF.

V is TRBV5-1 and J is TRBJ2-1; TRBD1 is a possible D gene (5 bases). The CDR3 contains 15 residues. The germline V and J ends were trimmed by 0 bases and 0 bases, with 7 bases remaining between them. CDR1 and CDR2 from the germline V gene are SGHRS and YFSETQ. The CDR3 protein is CASSLGGHSYNEQFF. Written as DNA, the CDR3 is TGCGCCAGCAGCTTGGGGGGCCACTCCTACAATGAGCAGTTCTTC.

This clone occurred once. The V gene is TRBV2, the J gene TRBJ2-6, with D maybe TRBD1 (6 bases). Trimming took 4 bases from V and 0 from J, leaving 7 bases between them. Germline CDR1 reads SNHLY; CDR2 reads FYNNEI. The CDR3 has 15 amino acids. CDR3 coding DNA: TGTGCCAGCAGTGCGGACAGCTCTGGGGCCAACGTCCTGACTTTC. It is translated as CASSADSSGANVLTF.

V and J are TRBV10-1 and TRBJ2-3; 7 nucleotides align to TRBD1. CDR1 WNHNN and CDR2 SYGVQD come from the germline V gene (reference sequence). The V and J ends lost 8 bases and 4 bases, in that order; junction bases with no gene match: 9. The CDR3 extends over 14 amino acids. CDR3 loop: CASADRAPPDTQYF. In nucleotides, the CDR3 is TGCGCCAGCGCAGACAGGGCTCCTCCAGATACGCAGTATTTT.

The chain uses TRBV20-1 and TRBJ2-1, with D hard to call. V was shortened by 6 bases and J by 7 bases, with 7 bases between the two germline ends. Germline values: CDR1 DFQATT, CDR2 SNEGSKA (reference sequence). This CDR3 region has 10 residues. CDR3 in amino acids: CSAKFNEQFF. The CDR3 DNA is TGCAGTGCCAAATTTAATGAGCAGTTCTTC.

The CDR3 DNA is TGTGCCAGCAGCCCTAAATACAGGGGGCGAAGCAATCAGCCCCAGCATTTT. It translates to CASSPKYRGRSNQPQHF. The chain uses TRBV28 and TRBJ1-5; 9 bases map to TRBD1. V shed 6 bases and J 1 base; nucleotides not matched to a gene: 10. The CDR3 runs to 17 residues. Germline V CDR1 and CDR2: MDHEN, SYDVKM.

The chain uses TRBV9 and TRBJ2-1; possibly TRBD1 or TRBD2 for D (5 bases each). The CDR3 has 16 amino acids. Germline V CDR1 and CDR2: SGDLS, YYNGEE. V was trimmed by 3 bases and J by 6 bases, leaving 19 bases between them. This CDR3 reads CASSADPRDPSNEQFF. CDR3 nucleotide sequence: TGTGCCAGCAGCGCGGACCCCCGGGACCCCAGCAATGAGCAGTTCTTC. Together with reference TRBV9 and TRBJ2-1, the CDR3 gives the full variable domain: DSGVTQTPKHLITATGQRVTLRCSPRSGDLSVYWYQQSLDQGLQFLIQYYNGEERAKGNILERFSAQQFPDLHSELNLSSLELGDSALYFCASSADPRDPSNEQFFGPGTRLTVL.

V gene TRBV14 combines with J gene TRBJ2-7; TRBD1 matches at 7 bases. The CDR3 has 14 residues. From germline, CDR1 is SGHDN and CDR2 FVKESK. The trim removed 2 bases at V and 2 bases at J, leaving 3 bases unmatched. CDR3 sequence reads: CASSQQGVTYEQYF. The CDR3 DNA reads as TGTGCCAGCAGCCAACAGGGGGTGACCTACGAGCAGTACTTC.

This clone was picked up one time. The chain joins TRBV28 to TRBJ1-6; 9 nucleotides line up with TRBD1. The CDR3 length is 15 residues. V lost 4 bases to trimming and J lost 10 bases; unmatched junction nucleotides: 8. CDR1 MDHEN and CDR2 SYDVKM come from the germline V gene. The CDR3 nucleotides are TGTGCCAGCAGTTCTCGGGACAGGGTTGCGTCACCCCTCCACTTT. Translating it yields CASSSRDRVASPLHF.

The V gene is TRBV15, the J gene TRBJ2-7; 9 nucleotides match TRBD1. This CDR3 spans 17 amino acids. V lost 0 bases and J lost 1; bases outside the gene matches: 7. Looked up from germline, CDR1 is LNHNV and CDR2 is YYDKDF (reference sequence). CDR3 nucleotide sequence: TGTGCCACCAGCAGAGATAGCGGCGGGACAGGGTCCTACGAGCAGTACTTC. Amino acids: CATSRDSGGTGSYEQYF.

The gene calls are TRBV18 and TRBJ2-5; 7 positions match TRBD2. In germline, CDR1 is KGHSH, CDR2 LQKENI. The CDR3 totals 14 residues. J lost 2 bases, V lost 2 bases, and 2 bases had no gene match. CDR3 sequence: CASSPREGQETQYF. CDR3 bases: TGTGCCAGCTCACCAAGGGAGGGGCAAGAGACCCAGTACTTC.

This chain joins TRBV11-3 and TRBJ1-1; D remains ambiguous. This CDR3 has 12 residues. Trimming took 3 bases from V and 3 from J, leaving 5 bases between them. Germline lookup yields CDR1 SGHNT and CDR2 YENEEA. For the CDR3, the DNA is TGTGCCAGCAGCTTCCGGGACACTGAAGCTTTCTTT. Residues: CASSFRDTEAFF.

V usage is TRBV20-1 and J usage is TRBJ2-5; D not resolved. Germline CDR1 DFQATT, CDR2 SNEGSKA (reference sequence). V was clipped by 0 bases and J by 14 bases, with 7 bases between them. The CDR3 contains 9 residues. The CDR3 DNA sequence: TGCAGTGCTAGAGATTGGTCCTACTTC. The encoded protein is CSARDWSYF.

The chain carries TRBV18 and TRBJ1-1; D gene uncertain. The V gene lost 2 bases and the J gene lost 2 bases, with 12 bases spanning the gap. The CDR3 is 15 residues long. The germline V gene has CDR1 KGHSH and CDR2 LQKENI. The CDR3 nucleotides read TGTGCCAGCTCACCAGGGCTGAGCTCCAACACTGAAGCTTTCTTT. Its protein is CASSPGLSSNTEAFF.